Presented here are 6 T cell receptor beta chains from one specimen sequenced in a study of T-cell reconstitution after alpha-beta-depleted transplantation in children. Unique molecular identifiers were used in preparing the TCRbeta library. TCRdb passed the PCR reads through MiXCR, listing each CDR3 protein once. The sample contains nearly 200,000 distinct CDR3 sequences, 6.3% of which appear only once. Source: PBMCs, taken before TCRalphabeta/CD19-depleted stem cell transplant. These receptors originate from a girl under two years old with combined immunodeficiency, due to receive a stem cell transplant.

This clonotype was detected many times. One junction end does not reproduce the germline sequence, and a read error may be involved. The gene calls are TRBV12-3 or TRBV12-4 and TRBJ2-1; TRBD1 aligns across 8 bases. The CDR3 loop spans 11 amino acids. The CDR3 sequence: CASSRDRSIDF. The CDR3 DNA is TGTGCCAGCAGCCGGGACAGGTCCATTGATTTC.

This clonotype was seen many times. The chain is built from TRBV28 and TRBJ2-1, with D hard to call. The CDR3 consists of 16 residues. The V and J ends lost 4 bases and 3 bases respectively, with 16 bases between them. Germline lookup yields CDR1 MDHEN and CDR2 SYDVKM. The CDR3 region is CASSSFPGGYYNEQFF. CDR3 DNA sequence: TGTGCCAGCAGTTCGTTCCCAGGCGGCTACTACAATGAGCAGTTCTTC.

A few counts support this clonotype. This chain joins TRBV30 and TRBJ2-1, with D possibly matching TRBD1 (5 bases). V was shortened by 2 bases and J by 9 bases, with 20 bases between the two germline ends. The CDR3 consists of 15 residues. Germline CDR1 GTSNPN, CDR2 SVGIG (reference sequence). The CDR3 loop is CAWSSGLLQILEQFF. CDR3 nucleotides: TGTGCCTGGAGTTCAGGGTTACTACAGATTCTTGAGCAGTTCTTC.

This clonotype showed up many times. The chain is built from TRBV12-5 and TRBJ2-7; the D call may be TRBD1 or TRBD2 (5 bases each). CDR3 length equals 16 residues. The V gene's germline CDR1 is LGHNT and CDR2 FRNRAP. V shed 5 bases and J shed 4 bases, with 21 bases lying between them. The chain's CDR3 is CASGLHPGPYYYEQYF. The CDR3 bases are TGTGCTAGTGGTCTTCACCCGGGGCCCTACTATTACGAGCAGTACTTC.

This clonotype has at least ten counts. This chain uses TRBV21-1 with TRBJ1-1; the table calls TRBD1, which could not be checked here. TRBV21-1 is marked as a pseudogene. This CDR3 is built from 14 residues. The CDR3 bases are TGTGCCAGCAGCAAGGTCAGGGGATACACTGAAGCTTTCTTT. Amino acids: CASSKVRGYTEAFF.

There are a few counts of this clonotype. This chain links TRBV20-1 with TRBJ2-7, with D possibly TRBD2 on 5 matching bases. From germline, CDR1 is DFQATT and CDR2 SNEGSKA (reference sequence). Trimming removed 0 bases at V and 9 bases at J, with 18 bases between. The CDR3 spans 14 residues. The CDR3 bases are TGCAGTGCTAGAGATGTCGGACTCCACTTCAGGCAGTACTTC. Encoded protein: CSARDVGLHFRQYF.